This is a list of T cell receptor beta chains from one sample in a study of blood T cells in healthy people across ages. MiXCR was run by TCRdb on the 5' RACE reads, yielding one entry per CDR3 protein. The sample shows approximately 900,000 distinct CDR3 sequences, 40% to 60% of them seen only once. Sequenced material: blood. All receptors derive from a man younger than 45 in good health. Both conserved end residues are part of each CDR3. D genes are given only for firm matches. Where a row states a size, it is once, few, many or the class of an expanded clone; other rows omit it.

v_gene	abundance	d_gene	j_gene	CDR3nt	CDR3aa
TRBV29-1	-	TRBD1	TRBJ1-2	TGCAGCGTTGTGAATTGGGGACAGGGGGCATATGGCTACACCTTC	CSVVNWGQGAYGYTF
TRBV9	few	-	TRBJ1-2	TGTGCCAGCAGCGTAGAGACCGATGGCTATGGCTACACCTTC	CASSVETDGYGYTF
TRBV27	-	-	TRBJ1-5	TGTGCCAGCAGTAGAAGGTGGGGGGACTCAAATCAGCCCCAGCATTTT	CASSRRWGDSNQPQHF
TRBV10-3	few	-	TRBJ2-7	TGTGCCATCAATCCGAGTGGGGGGAACTCCTACGAGCAGTACTTC	CAINPSGGNSYEQYF
TRBV15	-	TRBD1	TRBJ2-7	TGTGCCACCAGCAGAGATCAGGGACAGGTCTACGAGCAGTACTTC	CATSRDQGQVYEQYF
TRBV3-1	-	TRBD2	TRBJ2-3	TGTGCCAGCAGCCCAAGCGGGGGTTGGTCTGGCACAGATACGCAGTATTTT	CASSPSGGWSGTDTQYF
TRBV6-5	-	-	TRBJ1-2	TGTGCCAGCAGCTCAGGGATCGGGACAAAAAACACCTTC	CASSSGIGTKNTF
TRBV20-1	few	TRBD1	TRBJ1-2	TGCAGTGCTAGAGCTTCCCAGGGGGCGACCACGGGCTACACCTTC	CSARASQGATTGYTF
TRBV11-3	-	-	TRBJ2-1	TGTGCCAGCAGCTTAAAGGACGGGTGCAATGAGCAGTTCTTC	CASSLKDGCNEQFF
TRBV10-3	-	-	TRBJ2-3	TGTGCCATCTCTTCAGGAGCGACAGATACGCAGTATTTT	CAISSGATDTQYF
TRBV7-9	-	TRBD1	TRBJ1-2	TGTGCCAGCAGCCCGAATTCCGGGACAGGGAGGGGCTACACCTTC	CASSPNSGTGRGYTF
TRBV20-1	-	-	TRBJ1-5	TGCAGTGCTAGCGGACAGTTGAGCAATCAGCCCCAGCATTTT	CSASGQLSNQPQHF
TRBV24-1	few	TRBD1	TRBJ2-7	TGTGCCACCAGTGACGGGACAGGCACCTACGAGCAGTACTTC	CATSDGTGTYEQYF
TRBV20-1	-	TRBD1	TRBJ2-5	TGCAGTGCCAAAAAACAGGGGGCGGGAGAGACCCAGTACTTC	CSAKKQGAGETQYF
TRBV11-3	-	TRBD2	TRBJ2-1	TGTGCCAGCAGCCCTGCTATTGGGCGGGGGGCCAACAATGAGCAGTTCTTC	CASSPAIGRGANNEQFF
TRBV6-1	-	-	TRBJ1-2	TGTGCCAGCAGTGACCGGCGGCAGGGACTAACTAACTATGGCTACACCTTC	CASSDRRQGLTNYGYTF
TRBV9	few	TRBD2	TRBJ2-5	TGTGCCAGCAGCGTAGCTGAGCGGGGGGGACTCACGGGAGAGACCCAGTACTTC	CASSVAERGGLTGETQYF
TRBV6-1	few	TRBD1	TRBJ1-1	TGTGCCGTACAGGGGAGGGGGGTGAACACTGAAGCTTTCTTT	CAVQGRGVNTEAFF
TRBV27	-	-	TRBJ2-7	TGTGCCAGCAGTTCTTGGCGGAACTACGAGCAGTACTTC	CASSSWRNYEQYF
TRBV4-3	-	-	TRBJ1-6	TGCGCCAGCAGCGAGGGTGACCAATATAATTCACCCCTCCACTTT	CASSEGDQYNSPLHF
TRBV25-1	-	-	TRBJ1-6	TGTGCCAGCAGTGAGGAGGGGAGAAATTCACCCCTCCACTTT	CASSEEGRNSPLHF
TRBV5-4	-	-	TRBJ2-5	TGTGCCAGCAGCTTGGGGGGCGGACGACAAGAGACCCAGTACTTC	CASSLGGGRQETQYF
TRBV27	few	-	TRBJ1-2	TGTGCCAGCGCTACGGGAGGTAATTATGGCTACACCTTC	CASATGGNYGYTF
TRBV9	-	TRBD2	TRBJ2-3	TGTGCCAGCAGCGTAATCCCTTCGGGGGGGCAAGATACGCAGTATTTT	CASSVIPSGGQDTQYF
TRBV29-1	once	-	TRBJ2-7	TGCAGCGTTGTCGGGCAGGCGAACTCCTACGAGCAGTACTTC	CSVVGQANSYEQYF
TRBV20-1	-	TRBD1	TRBJ1-6	TGCAGTGCTGGCTCCGGGACAGAGAATTCACCCCTCCACTTT	CSAGSGTENSPLHF
TRBV9	-	TRBD2	TRBJ2-1	TGTGCCAGCAGCGTAGAGCGGGGGGGTTACAATGAGCAGTTCTTC	CASSVERGGYNEQFF
TRBV20-1	-	-	TRBJ1-5	TGCAGTGCTAGGAAGGCAGGGGTTCAGCCCCAGCATTTT	CSARKAGVQPQHF
TRBV7-2	-	TRBD2	TRBJ2-3	TGTGCCAGCAACCCTAGCGGGGGGTATTATAGCACAGATACGCAGTATTTT	CASNPSGGYYSTDTQYF